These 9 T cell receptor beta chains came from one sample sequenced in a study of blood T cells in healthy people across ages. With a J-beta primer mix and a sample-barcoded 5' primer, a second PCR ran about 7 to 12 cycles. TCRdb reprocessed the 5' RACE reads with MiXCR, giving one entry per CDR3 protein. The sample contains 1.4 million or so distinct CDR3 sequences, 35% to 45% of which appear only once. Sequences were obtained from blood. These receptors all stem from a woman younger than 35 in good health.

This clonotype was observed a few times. Here the CDR3 DNA reads TGTGCCAGCAAGAGCGGCAGGGCGTGGGATGAGCAGTTCTTC. Translated, it gives CASKSGRAWDEQFF. This sequence joins TRBV27 and TRBJ2-1; TRBD1 or TRBD2 may be the D gene (5 bases each). The V and J ends lost 7 bases and 8 bases respectively, with 18 bases between them. The CDR3 is made up of 14 amino acids. Germline values: CDR1 MNHEY, CDR2 SMNVEV (reference sequence).

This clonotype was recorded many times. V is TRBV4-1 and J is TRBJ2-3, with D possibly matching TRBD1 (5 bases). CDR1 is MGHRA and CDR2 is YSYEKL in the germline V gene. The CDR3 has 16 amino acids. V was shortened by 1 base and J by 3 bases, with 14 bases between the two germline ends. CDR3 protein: CASSQVPGWRTDTQYF. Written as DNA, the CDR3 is TGCGCCAGCAGCCAAGTGCCAGGGTGGCGAACAGATACGCAGTATTTT.

CDR3 DNA: TGTGCCAGCAGCGTTAGCGGGGCCACAGATACGCAGTATTTT. Translating gives CASSVSGATDTQYF. This chain uses TRBV9 with TRBJ2-3, with 8 bases lining up with TRBD2. This CDR3 contains 14 residues. Per the germline V gene, CDR1 is SGDLS and CDR2 is YYNGEE. The trim removed 2 bases at V and 2 bases at J, leaving 1 base unmatched.

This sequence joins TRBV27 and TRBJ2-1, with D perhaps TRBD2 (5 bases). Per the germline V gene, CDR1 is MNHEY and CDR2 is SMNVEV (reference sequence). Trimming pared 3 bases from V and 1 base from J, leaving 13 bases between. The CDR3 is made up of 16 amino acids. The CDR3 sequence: CASSFAGLGSYNEQFF. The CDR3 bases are TGTGCCAGCAGTTTTGCCGGACTTGGGTCCTACAATGAGCAGTTCTTC.

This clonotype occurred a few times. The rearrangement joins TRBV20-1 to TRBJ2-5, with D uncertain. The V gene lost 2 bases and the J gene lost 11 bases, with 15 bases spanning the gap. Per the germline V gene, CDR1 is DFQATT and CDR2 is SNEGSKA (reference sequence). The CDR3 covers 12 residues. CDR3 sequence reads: CSARNRVNEQYF. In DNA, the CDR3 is TGCAGTGCTAGAAATAGGGTCAATGAGCAGTACTTC.

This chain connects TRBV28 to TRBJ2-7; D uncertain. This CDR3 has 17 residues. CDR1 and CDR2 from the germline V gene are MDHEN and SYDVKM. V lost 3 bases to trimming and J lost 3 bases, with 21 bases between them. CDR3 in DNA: TGTGCCAGCAGTTTGATGGCCGGGTTGTTACGGAGCTACGAGCAGTACTTC. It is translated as CASSLMAGLLRSYEQYF.

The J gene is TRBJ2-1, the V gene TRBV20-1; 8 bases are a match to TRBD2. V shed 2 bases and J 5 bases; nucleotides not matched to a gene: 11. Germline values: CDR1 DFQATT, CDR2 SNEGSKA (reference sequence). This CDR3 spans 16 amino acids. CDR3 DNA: TGCAGTGCTAGACCAGCCGGGACTAGAATTCACAATGAGCAGTTCTTC. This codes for CSARPAGTRIHNEQFF.

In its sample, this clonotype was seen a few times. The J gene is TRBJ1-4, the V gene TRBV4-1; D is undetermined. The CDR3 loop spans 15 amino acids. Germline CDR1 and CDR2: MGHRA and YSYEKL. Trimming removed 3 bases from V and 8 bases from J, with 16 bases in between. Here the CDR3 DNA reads TGCGCCAGCAGCCAGCAAGGAAGTGTGGGAGAAAAACTGTTTTTT. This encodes CASSQQGSVGEKLFF.

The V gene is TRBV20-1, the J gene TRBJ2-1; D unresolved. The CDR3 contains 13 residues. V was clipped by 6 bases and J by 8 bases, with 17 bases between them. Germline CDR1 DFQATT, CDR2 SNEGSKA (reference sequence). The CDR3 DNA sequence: TGCAGTGCGTTAAACTCTGACGTCTATGAGCAGTTCTTC. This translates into CSALNSDVYEQFF.